A single sample gave rise to the 7 T cell receptor beta chains below, sequenced in a study of read filtering for tumor transcriptome and immune sequencing. The library was built from roughly 400 ng RNA with molecular barcoded adaptors for alpha/delta and beta/gamma chains. TCRdb independently ran MiXCR on the reads; one entry per CDR3 protein. Altogether about 46,000 distinct CDR3 sequences are present, less than 20% being singletons, with the ten largest covering 37%. Input material: a population of CD138-negative cells sorted from bone marrow. Every receptor here comes from a donor at least 40 years old with multiple myeloma.

This clonotype came up a few times. The chain employs TRBV7-9 and TRBJ2-2, with D maybe TRBD2 (5 bases). Germline V gene lookup returns CDR1 SEHNR and CDR2 FQNEAQ (reference sequence). Between the trimmed V and J ends, which lost 6 bases and 0 bases, there was a span of 14 bases. This CDR3 spans 16 amino acids. The CDR3 reads CASRLPAGTNTGELFF. The CDR3 DNA reads TGTGCCAGCAGGCTCCCCGCGGGCACGAACACCGGGGAGCTGTTTTTT.

This clonotype was detected ten times or more. The chain is built from TRBV4-3 and TRBJ2-5; unclear D gene. The germline gives CDR1 LGHNA, CDR2 YSLEER. The ends were cut back, 4 bases at V and 1 base at J, with 13 bases in the middle. This CDR3 is built from 15 residues. CDR3 nucleotide sequence: TGCGCCAGCAGCCGTGTAGGGCCGTCCCAAGAGACCCAGTACTTC. This translates into CASSRVGPSQETQYF.

This clonotype was seen many times. The chain has TRBV5-4 and TRBJ1-1, with 8 bases that match TRBD1. The CDR3 is 15 amino acids. The V and J ends lost 2 bases and 3 bases, in that order; junction bases with no gene match: 6. From germline, CDR1 is SGHNT and CDR2 YYREEE (reference sequence). As DNA, the CDR3 is TGTGCCAGCAGCTTACCGGACAGGGTGGACACTGAAGCTTTCTTT. As protein: CASSLPDRVDTEAFF. Full variable domain (outside the CDR3, taken from reference TRBV5-4 and TRBJ1-1): ETGVTQSPTHLIKTRGQQVTLRCSSQSGHNTVSWYQQALGQGPQFIFQYYREEENGRGNFPPRFSGLQFPNYSSELNVNALELDDSALYLCASSLPDRVDTEAFFGQGTRLTVV.

This clonotype came up many times. The chain links TRBV2 to TRBJ1-2; possible D gene TRBD1, 6 bases. This CDR3 has 15 residues. From germline, CDR1 is SNHLY and CDR2 FYNNEI. With 2 bases removed from V and 6 bases from J, the gap between germline ends came to 16 bases. The CDR3 region is CASSELAGVFDGYTF. Written as DNA, the CDR3 is TGTGCCAGCAGTGAATTGGCAGGGGTGTTTGATGGCTACACCTTC.

This clonotype has a count of ten or more. This chain uses TRBV29-1 with TRBJ2-2, with D unclear. V lost 1 base and J lost 3, with 9 bases in between. The CDR3 loop spans 14 amino acids. Germline CDR1 SQVTM, CDR2 ANQGSEA. The CDR3, as DNA: TGCAGCGTTGAAGTCCCGACCTACACCGGGGAGCTGTTTTTT. It specifies CSVEVPTYTGELFF.

J is TRBJ1-1 and V is TRBV29-1; a weak D match, TRBD1 (6 bases). Germline values: CDR1 SQVTM, CDR2 ANQGSEA. The length of the CDR3 is 14 residues. V was shortened by 4 bases and J by 0 bases, with 12 bases between the two germline ends. For the CDR3, the DNA is TGCAGCGTTGCCCCAGGGGCGATGAACACTGAAGCTTTCTTT. Its protein is CSVAPGAMNTEAFF.

This clonotype was found many times. This chain links TRBV28 with TRBJ2-3, with D possibly matching TRBD1 (6 bases). The CDR3 consists of 15 residues. Trimming stripped 5 bases from V and 4 bases from J, with 16 bases between. The V gene's germline CDR1 is MDHEN and CDR2 SYDVKM. The chain's CDR3 is CASSPTGLLADTQYF. The CDR3 region has the DNA TGTGCCAGCAGTCCTACAGGGTTGCTCGCAGATACGCAGTATTTT.